Listed below are T cell receptor beta chains from one sample, sequenced in a study of blood T cell repertoires in COVID-19. Libraries were prepared by immunoSEQ multiplex PCR; TCRdb keeps only in-frame clonotypes and omits some of them. Among about 300,000 clones, less than 85% were seen once, and the ten largest hold around 1.6%. Sequences were obtained from peripheral blood. These receptors originate from a human donor with COVID-19, enrolled during active disease. The donor label of this sample is uncertain. CDR3s include the opening cysteine and the closing phenylalanine or tryptophan. D genes are given only for firm matches. Size is stated for part of the rows, as once, few or many counts, or as a class when the clone is expanded.

>.|TRBV30|.|TRBJ1-2
CAWALRAGSNYGYTF
TGTGCCTGGGCACTCAGGGCTGGCTCTAACTATGGCTACACCTTC
>.|TRBV10-2|TRBD1|TRBJ1-5
CASSESQGAHQPQHF
TGCGCCAGCAGTGAGTCTCAGGGGGCGCATCAGCCCCAGCATTTT
>.|TRBV5-1|TRBD1|TRBJ2-2
CASSVNRGDTGELFF
TGCGCCAGCAGCGTGAACAGGGGTGACACCGGGGAGCTGTTTTTT
>.|TRBV19|.|TRBJ1-2
CASSIGLDSAYGYTF
TGTGCCAGTAGTATTGGACTGGACAGCGCTTATGGCTACACCTTC
>.|TRBV11-2|.|TRBJ2-2
CASSLNTRGTGELFF
TGTGCCAGCAGCTTAAATACTAGGGGGACCGGGGAGCTGTTTTTT
>few|TRBV4-1|TRBD1|TRBJ2-5
CASSQDWRQGETQYF
TGCGCCAGCAGCCAAGATTGGCGACAGGGAGAGACCCAGTACTTC
>.|TRBV12-3/TRBV12-4|.|TRBJ2-7
CASSTGSYEQYF
TGTGCCAGCAGTACAGGGTCCTACGAGCAGTACTTC
>.|TRBV5-1|TRBD1|TRBJ1-1
CASSSTVQGLGSTEAFF
TGCGCCAGCAGCTCAACTGTACAGGGGCTCGGGAGCACTGAAGCTTTCTTT
>.|TRBV19|TRBD1|TRBJ1-2
CASSGGQNPVYGYTF
TGTGCCAGTAGTGGGGGACAGAATCCAGTCTATGGCTACACCTTC
>.|TRBV5-4|TRBD1|TRBJ1-1
CASSKGQGARGPTAYTEAFF
TGTGCCAGCAGCAAGGGACAGGGGGCGCGTGGCCCCACTGCATACACTGAAGCTTTCTTT
>.|TRBV28|.|TRBJ2-2
CASSESAGPANTGELFF
TGTGCCAGCAGTGAATCGGCGGGTCCCGCGAACACCGGGGAGCTGTTTTTT
>.|TRBV18|.|TRBJ1-5
CASSPQQDQPQHF
TGTGCCAGCTCACCCCAGCAGGATCAGCCCCAGCATTTT
>.|TRBV10-3|TRBD2|TRBJ2-5
CAISPLESGRAQETQYF
TGTGCCATCAGCCCTCTGGAGAGCGGGAGGGCTCAAGAGACCCAGTACTTC
>.|TRBV5-1|.|TRBJ2-6
CASSRREAGANVLTF
TGCGCCAGCAGCAGAAGGGAGGCTGGGGCCAACGTCCTGACTTTC
>few|TRBV5-5|.|TRBJ2-1
CASSLGTYNEQFF
TGTGCCAGCAGCCTGGGAACTTACAATGAGCAGTTCTTC
>few|TRBV4-1|TRBD2|TRBJ2-7
CASSQGTSGRASEQYF
TGCGCCAGCAGCCAAGGGACTAGCGGGAGGGCTTCCGAGCAGTACTTC
>.|TRBV2|.|TRBJ2-2
CASSNPGVVQDGELFF
TGTGCCAGCAGTAATCCGGGAGTAGTGCAGGATGGGGAGCTGTTTTTT
>.|TRBV30|.|TRBJ1-2
CAWSVLEGSHYTF
TGTGCCTGGAGTGTACTCGAGGGCAGTCACTACACCTTC
>.|TRBV5-1|TRBD2|TRBJ2-1
CASSLEQTSGFYNEQFF
TGCGCCAGCAGCTTGGAACAGACTAGCGGCTTCTACAATGAGCAGTTCTTC
>once|TRBV4-3|TRBD2|TRBJ2-2
CASSQGSGRAGTGELFF
TGCGCCAGCAGCCAAGGAAGCGGGAGGGCCGGGACCGGGGAGCTGTTTTTT
>.|TRBV27|TRBD2|TRBJ2-7
CASSLLGEGHEQYF
TGTGCCAGCAGTTTATTAGGGGAGGGGCACGAGCAGTACTTC
>once|TRBV7-2|.|TRBJ1-2
CASSPDLQRAYGYTF
TGTGCCAGCAGCCCCGACCTACAGAGGGCCTATGGCTACACCTTC
>.|TRBV7-9|.|TRBJ2-5
CASSRQLRDRGETQYF
TGTGCCAGCAGCCGACAACTCAGGGATCGTGGGGAGACCCAGTACTTC
>.|TRBV11-3|.|TRBJ2-3
CASSLERDTQYF
TGTGCCAGCAGCTTGGAGCGGGATACGCAGTATTTT
>.|TRBV28|TRBD1|TRBJ1-2
CASSLLGQVIRGYTF
TGTGCCAGCAGTTTATTGGGACAGGTAATTCGCGGCTACACCTTC
>.|TRBV5-4|TRBD1|TRBJ1-1
CASSFAGGAGEAFF
TGTGCCAGCAGCTTCGCAGGGGGCGCGGGTGAAGCTTTCTTT
>.|TRBV27|TRBD1|TRBJ1-5
CASSSTGVQPQHF
TGTGCCAGCAGTTCGACAGGGGTTCAGCCCCAGCATTTT
>once|TRBV29-1|.|TRBJ1-3
CSVEMRQPGNTIYF
TGCAGCGTTGAGATGCGGCAACCTGGAAACACCATATATTTT
>.|TRBV6-6|.|TRBJ2-3
CASSYQGPDRDTQYF
TGTGCCAGCAGTTATCAGGGGCCAGATAGGGATACGCAGTATTTT
>.|TRBV5-1|.|TRBJ1-1
CASSFAGYGTEAFF
TGCGCCAGCAGCTTTGCGGGGTATGGCACTGAAGCTTTCTTT
>.|TRBV29-1|.|TRBJ1-5
CSATEGGRNQPQHF
TGCAGCGCTACGGAGGGGGGGCGCAATCAGCCCCAGCATTTT
>.|TRBV10-1|TRBD2|TRBJ2-7
CASSVAGAVYEQYF
TGCGCCAGCAGTGTGGCGGGAGCAGTCTACGAGCAGTACTTC
>.|TRBV6-5|TRBD1|TRBJ1-1
CASSRQGVTEAFF
TGTGCCAGCAGTCGACAGGGGGTCACTGAAGCTTTCTTT
>.|TRBV5-4|TRBD1|TRBJ1-1
CASSPGQGMGMNTEAFF
TGTGCCAGCAGCCCGGGACAGGGGATGGGAATGAACACTGAAGCTTTCTTT
>.|TRBV11-2|TRBD1|TRBJ1-2
CASSLDSGTGGFGYTF
TGTGCCAGCAGCTTAGATTCCGGGACAGGGGGATTTGGCTACACCTTC
>.|TRBV2|TRBD2|TRBJ2-2
CASSDGPAGGPRTGELFF
TGTGCCAGCAGTGATGGGCCAGCGGGAGGGCCGAGGACCGGGGAGCTGTTTTTT
>.|TRBV5-1|TRBD2|TRBJ2-3
CASRNEAGGGVTDTQYF
TGCGCCAGCAGGAATGAGGCAGGTGGGGGGGTCACAGATACGCAGTATTTT
>.|TRBV19|.|TRBJ1-5
CASSGTTLWDQPQHF
TGTGCCAGTAGTGGGACTACCTTATGGGATCAGCCCCAGCATTTT
>.|TRBV7-3|TRBD2|TRBJ2-1
CASSPGTSRSYNEQFF
TGTGCCAGCAGCCCAGGGACTAGCCGTTCCTACAATGAGCAGTTCTTC
>.|TRBV6-2/TRBV6-3|TRBD2|TRBJ2-3
CASSPGTTTDTQYF
TGTGCCAGCAGCCCCGGGACTACCACAGATACGCAGTATTTT
>.|TRBV9|TRBD2|TRBJ2-3
CASSLHGLAGTDTQYF
TGTGCCAGCAGCCTCCACGGACTAGCGGGGACAGATACGCAGTATTTT
>.|TRBV9|.|TRBJ1-6
CASSVDGASYNSPLHF
TGTGCCAGCAGCGTAGATGGGGCCTCCTATAATTCACCCCTCCACTTT
>.|TRBV7-3|TRBD2|TRBJ2-1
CASSLSGTSGVSYNEQFF
TGTGCCAGCAGCTTATCCGGGACTAGCGGGGTGTCCTACAATGAGCAGTTCTTC
>once|TRBV7-3|.|TRBJ1-6
CASSPGYADSPLHF
TGTGCCAGCAGCCCAGGGTATGCGGATTCACCCCTCCACTTT
>few|TRBV27|.|TRBJ2-1
CASSQQVRFRTFF
TGTGCCAGCAGTCAACAGGTCAGGTTTCGGACGTTCTTC
>.|TRBV7-8|.|TRBJ1-4
CASSLLDSNEKLFF
TGTGCCAGCAGCTTATTGGACAGTAATGAAAAACTGTTTTTT
>.|TRBV19|TRBD2|TRBJ2-2
CASNYDRDYGTGELFF
TGTGCCAGTAACTACGACCGGGACTACGGGACCGGGGAGCTGTTTTTT